This T cell receptor beta chain was identified during a study of response to subunit inactivated influenza vaccine. The V end was cut by 4 bases, the J end by 7 bases, with 19 bases between. Germline V gene sequence: CDR1 SEHNR, CDR2 FQNEAQ (reference sequence). This CDR3 comprises 16 residues. This clonotype was detected only once. From the RT-PCR reads, TCRdb called clonotypes with MiXCR, one entry per CDR3 protein. The sample consists of about 540,000 distinct CDR3 sequences, roughly 23% of them appearing once. These data also formed part of another study, on T cells expressing NK-cell markers. This second study notes: UMI-tagged 5'RACE template switching yielded the TCR beta cDNA. Seven HCMV-seropositive donors and one seronegative donor made up the eight sequenced donors.

This sample comprised CD4+ T cells sorted from PBMCs, obtained about 11 days after vaccination. The chain employs TRBV7-9 and TRBJ2-2; no clear D gene. This receptor was obtained from a man aged 45-65 years who received an inactivated influenza vaccine. As DNA, the CDR3 is TGTGCCAGCAGCTGGATCCGGAACTACGGGCTCGGGGAGCTGTTTTTT. Residues: CASSWIRNYGLGELFF.